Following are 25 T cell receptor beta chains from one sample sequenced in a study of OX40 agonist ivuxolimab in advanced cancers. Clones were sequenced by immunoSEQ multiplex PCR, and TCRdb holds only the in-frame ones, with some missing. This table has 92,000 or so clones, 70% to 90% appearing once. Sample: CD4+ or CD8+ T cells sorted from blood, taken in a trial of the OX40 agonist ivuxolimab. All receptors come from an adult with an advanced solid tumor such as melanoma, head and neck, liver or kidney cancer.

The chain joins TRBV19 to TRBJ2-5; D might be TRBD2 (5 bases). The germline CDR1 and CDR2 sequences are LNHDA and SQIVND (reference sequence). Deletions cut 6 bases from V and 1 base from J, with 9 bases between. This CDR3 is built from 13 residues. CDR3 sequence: CASSEGSQETQYF. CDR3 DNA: TGTGCCAGTAGCGAGGGTTCCCAAGAGACCCAGTACTTC.

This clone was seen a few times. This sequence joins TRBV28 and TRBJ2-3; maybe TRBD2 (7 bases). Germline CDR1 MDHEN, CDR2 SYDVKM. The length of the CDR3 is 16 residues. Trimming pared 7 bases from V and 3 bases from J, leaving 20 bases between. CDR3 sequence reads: CASTLGGALLTDTQYF. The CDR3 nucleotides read TGTGCCAGCACCTTAGGGGGGGCCCTTTTAACAGATACGCAGTATTTT.

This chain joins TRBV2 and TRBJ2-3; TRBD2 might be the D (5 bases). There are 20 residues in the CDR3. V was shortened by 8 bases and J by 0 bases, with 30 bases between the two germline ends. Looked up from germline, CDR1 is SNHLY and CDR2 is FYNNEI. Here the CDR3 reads CASRAPVVGSIRTSTDTQYF. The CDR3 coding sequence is TGTGCCAGCCGGGCCCCGGTGGTAGGGTCAATCCGGACTAGCACAGATACGCAGTATTTT.

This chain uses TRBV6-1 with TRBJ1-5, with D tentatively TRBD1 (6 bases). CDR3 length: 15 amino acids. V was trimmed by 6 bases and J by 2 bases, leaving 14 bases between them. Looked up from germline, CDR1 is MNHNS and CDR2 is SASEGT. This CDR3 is CASSAGGGGNQPQHF. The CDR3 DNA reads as TGTGCCAGCAGCGCGGGGGGCGGAGGCAATCAGCCCCAGCATTTT.

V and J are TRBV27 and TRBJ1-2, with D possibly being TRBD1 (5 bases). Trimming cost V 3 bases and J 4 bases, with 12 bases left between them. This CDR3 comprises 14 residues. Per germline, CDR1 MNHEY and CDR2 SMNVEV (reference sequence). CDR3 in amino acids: CASSFTGTSYGYTF. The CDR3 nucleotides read TGTGCCAGCAGTTTCACCGGGACGAGCTATGGCTACACCTTC.

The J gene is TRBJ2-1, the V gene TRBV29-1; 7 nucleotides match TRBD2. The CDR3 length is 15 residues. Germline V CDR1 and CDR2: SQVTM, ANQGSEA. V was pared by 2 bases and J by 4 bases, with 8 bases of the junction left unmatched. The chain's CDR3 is CSVESRLAVYNEQFF. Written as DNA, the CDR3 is TGCAGCGTTGAATCCCGGCTAGCGGTATACAATGAGCAGTTCTTC.

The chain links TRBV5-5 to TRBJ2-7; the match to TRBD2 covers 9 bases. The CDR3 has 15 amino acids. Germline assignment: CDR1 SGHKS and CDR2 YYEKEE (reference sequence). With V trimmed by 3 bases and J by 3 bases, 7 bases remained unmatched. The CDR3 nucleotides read TGTGCCAGCAGCTCGTTAGCGGGAGTCCTCTACGAGCAGTACTTC. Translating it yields CASSSLAGVLYEQYF.

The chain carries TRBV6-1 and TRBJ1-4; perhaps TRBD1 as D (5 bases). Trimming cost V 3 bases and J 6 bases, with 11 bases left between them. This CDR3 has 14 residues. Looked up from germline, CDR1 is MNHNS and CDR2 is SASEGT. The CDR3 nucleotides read TGTGCCAGCAGTGACACCGCGGGGGATGAAAAACTGTTTTTT. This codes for CASSDTAGDEKLFF.

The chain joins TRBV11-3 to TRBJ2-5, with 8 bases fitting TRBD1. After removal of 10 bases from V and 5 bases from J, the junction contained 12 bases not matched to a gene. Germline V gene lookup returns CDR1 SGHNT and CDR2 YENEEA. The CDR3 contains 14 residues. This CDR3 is CATQTGEYEETQYF. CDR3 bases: TGTGCCACCCAGACAGGGGAGTACGAGGAGACCCAGTACTTC.

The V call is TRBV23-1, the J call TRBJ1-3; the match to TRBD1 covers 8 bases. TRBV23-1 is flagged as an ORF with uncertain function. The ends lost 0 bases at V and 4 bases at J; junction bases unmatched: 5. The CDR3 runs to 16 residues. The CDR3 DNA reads TGCGCCAGCAGTCAATCGGCGGACAGGGAAGGAAACACCATATATTTT. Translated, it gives CASSQSADREGNTIYF.

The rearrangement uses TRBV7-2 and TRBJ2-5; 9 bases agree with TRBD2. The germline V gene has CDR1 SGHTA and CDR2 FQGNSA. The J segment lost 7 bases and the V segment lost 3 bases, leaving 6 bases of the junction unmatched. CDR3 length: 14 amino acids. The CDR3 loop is CASSLTSGMGTQYF. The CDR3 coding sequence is TGTGCCAGCAGCTTGACTAGCGGTATGGGGACCCAGTACTTC.

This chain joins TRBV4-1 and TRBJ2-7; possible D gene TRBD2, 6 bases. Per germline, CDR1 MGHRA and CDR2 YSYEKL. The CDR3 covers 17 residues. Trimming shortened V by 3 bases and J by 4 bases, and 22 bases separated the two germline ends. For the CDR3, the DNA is TGCGCCAGCAGCCAGGCCCATCTCGGGCCTAGCGAGTACGAGCAGTACTTC. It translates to CASSQAHLGPSEYEQYF.

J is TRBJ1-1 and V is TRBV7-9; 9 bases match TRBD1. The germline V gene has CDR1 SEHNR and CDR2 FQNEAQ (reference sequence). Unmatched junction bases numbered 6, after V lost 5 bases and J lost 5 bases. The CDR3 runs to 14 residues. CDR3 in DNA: TGTGCCAGCAGCGAAGGACAGGGGTGGACTGAAGCTTTCTTT. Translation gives CASSEGQGWTEAFF.

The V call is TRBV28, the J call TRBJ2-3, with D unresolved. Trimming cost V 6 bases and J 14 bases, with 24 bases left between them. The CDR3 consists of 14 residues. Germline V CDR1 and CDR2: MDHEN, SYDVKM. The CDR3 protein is CASSLTNPLDARYF. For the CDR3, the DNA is TGTGCCAGCAGCCTCACTAACCCCCTTGATGCGAGGTATTTT.

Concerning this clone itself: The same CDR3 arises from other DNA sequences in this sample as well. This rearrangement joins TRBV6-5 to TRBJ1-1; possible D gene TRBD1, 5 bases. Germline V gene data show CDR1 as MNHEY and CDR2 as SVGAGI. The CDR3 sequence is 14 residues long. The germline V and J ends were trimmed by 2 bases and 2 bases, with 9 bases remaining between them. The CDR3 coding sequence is TGTGCCAGCAGTTACGGAGGGGTCAACACTGAAGCTTTCTTT. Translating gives CASSYGGVNTEAFF.

Here the CDR3 reads CASSSPLGLEQYF. CDR3 nucleotide sequence: TGTGCCAGCAGCTCCCCTCTGGGCCTCGAGCAGTACTTC. The chain couples TRBV7-9 to TRBJ2-7; the D is unclear. There are 13 residues in the CDR3. Germline V gives CDR1 SEHNR, CDR2 FQNEAQ (reference sequence). The V end lost 4 bases, the J end lost 6 bases, and 13 bases lay between the germline ends.

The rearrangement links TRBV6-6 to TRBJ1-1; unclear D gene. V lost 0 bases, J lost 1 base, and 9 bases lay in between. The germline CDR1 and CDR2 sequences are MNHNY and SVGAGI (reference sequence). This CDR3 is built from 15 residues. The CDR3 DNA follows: TGTGCCAGCAGTTACTCGATGGCCGGGAACACTGAAGCTTTCTTT. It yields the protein CASSYSMAGNTEAFF.

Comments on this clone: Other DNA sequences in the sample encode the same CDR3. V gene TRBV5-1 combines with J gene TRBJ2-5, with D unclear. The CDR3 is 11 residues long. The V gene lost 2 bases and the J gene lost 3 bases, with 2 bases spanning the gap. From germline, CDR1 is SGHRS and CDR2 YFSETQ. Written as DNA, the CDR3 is TGCGCCAGCAGCTTAGAAGAGACCCAGTACTTC. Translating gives CASSLEETQYF.

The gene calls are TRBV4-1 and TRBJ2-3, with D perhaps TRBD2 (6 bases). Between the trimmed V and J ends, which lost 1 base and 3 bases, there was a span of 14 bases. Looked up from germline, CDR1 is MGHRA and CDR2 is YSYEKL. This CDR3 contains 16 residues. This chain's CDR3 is CASSQAPLTRTDTQYF. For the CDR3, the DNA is TGCGCCAGCAGCCAAGCCCCGCTGACTAGAACAGATACGCAGTATTTT.

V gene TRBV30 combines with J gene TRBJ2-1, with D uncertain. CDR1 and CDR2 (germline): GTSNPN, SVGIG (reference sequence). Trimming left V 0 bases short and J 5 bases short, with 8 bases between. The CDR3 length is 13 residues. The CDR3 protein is CAWSVGGDNEQFF. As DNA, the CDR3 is TGTGCCTGGAGTGTAGGCGGAGACAATGAGCAGTTCTTC.

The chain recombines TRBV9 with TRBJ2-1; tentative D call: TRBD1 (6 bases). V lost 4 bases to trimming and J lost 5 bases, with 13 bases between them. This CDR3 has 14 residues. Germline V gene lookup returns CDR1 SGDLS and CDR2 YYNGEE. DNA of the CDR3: TGTGCCAGCAGCCCTTGGACAGACAACAATGAGCAGTTCTTC. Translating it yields CASSPWTDNNEQFF.

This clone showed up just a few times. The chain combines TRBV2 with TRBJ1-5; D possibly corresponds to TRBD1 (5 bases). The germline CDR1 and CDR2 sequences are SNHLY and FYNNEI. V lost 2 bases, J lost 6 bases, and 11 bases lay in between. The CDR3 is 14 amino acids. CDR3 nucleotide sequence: TGTGCCAGCAGTGAATCGGGTGGGGGTCAGCCCCAGCATTTT. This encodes CASSESGGGQPQHF.

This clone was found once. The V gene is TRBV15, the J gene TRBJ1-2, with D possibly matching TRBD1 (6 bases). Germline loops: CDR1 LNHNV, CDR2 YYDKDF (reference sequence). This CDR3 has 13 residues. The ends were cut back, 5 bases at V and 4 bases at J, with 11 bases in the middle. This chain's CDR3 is CATSFGQLYGYTF. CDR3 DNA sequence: TGTGCCACCAGCTTTGGACAGCTCTATGGCTACACCTTC. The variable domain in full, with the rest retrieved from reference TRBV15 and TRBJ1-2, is DAMVIQNPRYQVTQFGKPVTLSCSQTLNHNVMYWYQQKSSQAPKLLFHYYDKDFNNEADTPDNFQSRRPNTSFCFLDIRSPGLGDTAMYLCATSFGQLYGYTFGSGTRLTVV.

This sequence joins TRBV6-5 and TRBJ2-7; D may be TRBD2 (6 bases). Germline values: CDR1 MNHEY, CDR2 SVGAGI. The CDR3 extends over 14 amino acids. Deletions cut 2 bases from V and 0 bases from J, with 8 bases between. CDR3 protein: CASSYSGPSYEQYF. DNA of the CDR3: TGTGCCAGCAGTTACAGCGGGCCCTCCTACGAGCAGTACTTC.

CDR3 nucleotide sequence: TGTGCCAGCAGCTTTGGGACAGGGGGTGGAAACACCATATATTTT. Translation: CASSFGTGGGNTIYF. This chain joins TRBV5-6 and TRBJ1-3; 11 positions agree with TRBD1. Losses at the gene ends were 2 bases for V and 3 bases for J; bases not matched to a gene: 1. The CDR3 is made up of 15 amino acids. The V gene's germline CDR1 is SGHDT and CDR2 YYEEEE. The full variable domain, rest sourced from reference TRBV5-6 and TRBJ1-3, is DAGVTQSPTHLIKTRGQQVTLRCSPKSGHDTVSWYQQALGQGPQFIFQYYEEEERQRGNFPDRFSGHQFPNYSSELNVNALLLGDSALYLCASSFGTGGGNTIYFGEGSWLTVV.